A single T cell receptor (beta chain) is shown here with its context. Its specificity is not known. In germline, CDR1 is MDHEN, CDR2 SYDVKM. The CDR3 is made up of 19 amino acids. Germline trimming cut 3 bases from V and 4 bases from J; bases unmatched to any gene: 20. Generated by immunoSEQ multiplex PCR, the TCRdb table keeps only in-frame clones and is missing some. This sample has over a million clones, with under 80% found just once. This record comes from a study of shared clonotypes between healthy human individuals. Turning to the study itself: The donors, a couple of women and three men, were aged 18 to 49.

General study points: Memory subsets generally showed smaller estimated richness than naive subsets did. Though the depth was large, rarefaction showed that sorted-subset sequencing was incomplete.

Specimen: memory CD4+ T cells sorted from blood. Subset here: CD45RA-negative fraction. This receptor was identified in a man younger than 35 in good health. The chain recombines TRBV28 with TRBJ1-1, with TRBD1 identical over 7 bases. In DNA form, the CDR3 reads TGTGCCAGCAGTTTTAAAGTCTATACGGCCGACAGGGTGACCACTGAAGCTTTCTTT. This encodes CASSFKVYTADRVTTEAFF.